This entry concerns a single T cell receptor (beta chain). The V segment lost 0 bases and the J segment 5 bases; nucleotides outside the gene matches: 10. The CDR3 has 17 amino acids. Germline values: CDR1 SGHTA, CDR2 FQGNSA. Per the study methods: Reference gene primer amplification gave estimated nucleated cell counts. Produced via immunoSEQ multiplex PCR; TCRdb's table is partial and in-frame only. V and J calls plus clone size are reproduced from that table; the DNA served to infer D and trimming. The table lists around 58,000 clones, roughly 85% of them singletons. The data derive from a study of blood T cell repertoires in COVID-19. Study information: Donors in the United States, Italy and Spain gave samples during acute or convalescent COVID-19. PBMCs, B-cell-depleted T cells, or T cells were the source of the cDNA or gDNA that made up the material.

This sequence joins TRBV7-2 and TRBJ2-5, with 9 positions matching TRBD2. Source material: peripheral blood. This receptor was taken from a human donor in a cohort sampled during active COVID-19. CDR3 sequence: CASSLAQAAGGRETQYF. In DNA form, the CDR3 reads TGTGCCAGCAGCTTAGCCCAGGCCGCGGGGGGGCGGGAGACCCAGTACTTC.